Listed below are T cell receptor beta chains from one sample, sequenced in a study of cytomegalovirus exposure and HLA in healthy donors. The assay was immunoSEQ multiplex PCR, and TCRdb's table has in-frame clones only and misses some. This table holds 100,000 to 150,000 clones, roughly three quarters found once. The specimen sequenced was PBMCs. The receptor set was obtained from a middle-aged woman in good health and CMV-seronegative. Each CDR3 is given with its conserved first and last residue. The D gene is left open where the match is weak. Clone sizes are given selectively: once, few, many, or a class where the clone is expanded.

D gene	V gene	clone size	J gene	CDR3 length	CDR3 DNA	CDR3 protein
TRBD1	TRBV5-4	-	TRBJ2-2	16	TGTGCCAGCAGCCCGGGAGGGGACAGGGGCGCCGGGGAGCTGTTTTTT	CASSPGGDRGAGELFF
TRBD2	TRBV5-4	-	TRBJ2-3	17	TGTGCCAGCAGCTTGGAGGCCGGGAGGCCAGGGACAGATACGCAGTATTTT	CASSLEAGRPGTDTQYF
TRBD1	TRBV27	once	TRBJ2-6	17	TGTGCCAGCGCTACTGACAGGGTCACCTCTGGGGCCAACGGCCTGACTTTC	CASATDRVTSGANGLTF
-	TRBV28	once	TRBJ1-2	12	TGTGCCAGCAGTTTAGGGGGGTATGGCTACACCTTC	CASSLGGYGYTF
TRBD2	TRBV2	-	TRBJ2-7	12	TGTGCCAGCCGGGAGGGTGCCTACGAGCAGTACTTC	CASREGAYEQYF
-	TRBV18	-	TRBJ1-2	18	TGTGCCAGCTCACCGGCGGGACGCCAAACCTTATCTAACTATGGCTACACCTTC	CASSPAGRQTLSNYGYTF
-	TRBV20-1	-	TRBJ1-1	10	TGCAGTGCGTGGGAGGGACGGGCTTTCTTT	CSAWEGRAFF
-	TRBV28	-	TRBJ2-1	14	TGTGCCAGCAGTTTAGATCGCGCCGTTCCTAGACAGTTCTTC	CASSLDRAVPRQFF
TRBD1	TRBV5-6	-	TRBJ2-7	14	TGTGCCAGCAGCTTATTCGGACAGGTAAACGAGCAGTACTTC	CASSLFGQVNEQYF
-	TRBV15	-	TRBJ2-7	15	TGTGCCACCAGCAGTGGCCGGGACAATCCCTACGAGCAGTACTTC	CATSSGRDNPYEQYF
TRBD1	TRBV13	once	TRBJ2-1	15	TGTGCCAGCAGCCCGCCGGGACAGGTGTACAATGAGCAGTTCTTC	CASSPPGQVYNEQFF
-	TRBV2	-	TRBJ2-3	14	TGTGCCAGCAAGGGGCTTGTTCTGGGGAATACGCAGTATTTT	CASKGLVLGNTQYF
TRBD2	TRBV9	-	TRBJ2-7	15	TGTGCCAGCAGCGCACTAGCGGGGGCCACCTACGAGCAGTACTTC	CASSALAGATYEQYF
TRBD1	TRBV11-2	-	TRBJ2-2	15	TGTGCCAGCAGCTCGGGACAGGGGACCACCGGGGAGCTGTTTTTT	CASSSGQGTTGELFF
TRBD2	TRBV6-5	-	TRBJ2-7	15	TGTGCCAGCAGCCGTCCGGGACTAGCGGGAGGCGAGCAGTACTTC	CASSRPGLAGGEQYF
-	TRBV6-5	-	TRBJ2-5	12	TGTGCCAGCACCCCCGGCGGGGCAGGCTCGTACTTC	CASTPGGAGSYF
-	TRBV29-1	-	TRBJ2-7	15	TGCAGCGTTGAAGAAGGTGGGGGGGCCTTTCGCGAGCAGTACTTC	CSVEEGGGAFREQYF
-	TRBV29-1	-	TRBJ1-2	11	TGCAGCGTTGTTACAGCCTATGGCTACACCTTC	CSVVTAYGYTF
TRBD2	TRBV27	-	TRBJ2-7	18	TGTGCCAGCAGTTTGGGGGGGGGTGGCGGGAGGGACGTAAGCAAGCAGTACTTC	CASSLGGGGGRDVSKQYF
TRBD2	TRBV28	-	TRBJ2-3	15	TGTGCCAGCGCGACTAGCGGGGGAGGCGCAGATACGCAGTATTTT	CASATSGGGADTQYF
TRBD1	TRBV7-9	few	TRBJ1-4	19	TGTGCCAGCAGCTTACGAGGGACAGGGGGCCGGTCGAATTATGAAAAACTGTTTTTT	CASSLRGTGGRSNYEKLFF
-	TRBV5-1	once	TRBJ2-3	13	TGCGCCAGCAGCACGCAGGGCACAGATACGCAGTATTTT	CASSTQGTDTQYF
TRBD1	TRBV6-5	few	TRBJ1-5	14	TGTGCCAGCAGTCCCGGGACAGGGAGACAGCCCCAGCATTTT	CASSPGTGRQPQHF
TRBD2	TRBV7-7	-	TRBJ2-5	17	TGTGCCAGCAGCCCCTCACTAGCGGGGGCACTTCAAGAGACCCAGTACTTC	CASSPSLAGALQETQYF
TRBD1	TRBV28	-	TRBJ1-6	14	TGTGCCAGCATCAATGACAGGGGTAATTCACCCCTCCACTTT	CASINDRGNSPLHF
TRBD2	TRBV28	-	TRBJ2-2	18	TGTGCCAGCAACGCCTGGGGCGGGAGGGCCCTCAAATCCGGGGAGCTGTTTTTT	CASNAWGGRALKSGELFF
-	TRBV28	many	TRBJ2-2	14	TGTGCCAGCAGTTTCATTGGGACAAGCGGGGAGCTGTTTTTT	CASSFIGTSGELFF
-	TRBV7-8	-	TRBJ1-4	14	TGTGCCAGCACCCCGGAGGGGTTCGGGGAAAAACTGTTTTTT	CASTPEGFGEKLFF